The subject of this entry is one T cell receptor (beta chain). Its antigen is undetermined. Following extraction, RNA underwent reverse transcription to cDNA, which served as the sequencing template. Measured with immunoSEQ multiplex PCR; TCRdb has only the in-frame clones, and not every one. This repertoire shows about 120,000 clones, 53% found once; its top ten account for roughly 0.5%. The germline V gene encodes CDR1 MNHEY and CDR2 SMNVEV (reference sequence). Deletions cut 2 bases from V and 7 bases from J, with 12 bases between. The CDR3 loop spans 14 amino acids. The sample belongs to a study of CD8+ T cells in alopecia areata. Overall study context: Treated individuals took tofacitinib by mouth, 5 to 10 mg twice daily.

The treatment is: oral pan-JAK inhibitor, 5-10 mg twice daily. Study observations and caveats: The study found that many expanded lesional clones persisted in scalp and blood during tofacitinib. Scalp clonality and expanded CD8+ clones among the top 100 fell significantly with tofacitinib. The study found TCR sharing across patients less clear than in mice, possibly for HLA reasons.

Material: CD4+ T cells sorted from blood, obtained at week 4, from a patient treated with tofacitinib. The V call is TRBV27, the J call TRBJ1-5; D call uncertain. The source of this sequence is a human donor with alopecia areata. The CDR3, as DNA: TGTGCCAGCAGTTTAATAGGAGGCTGGCAGCCCCAGCATTTT. It codes for CASSLIGGWQPQHF.